A single TCR beta chain is shown here with its context. This sample was included in a study of cytomegalovirus exposure and HLA in healthy donors. The PCR was carried out with 60 Vbeta primers and 13 Jbeta primers. Authors' data handling: An analysis performed later counted around 86 million unique TCR beta chains (roughly 9.9 million of them shared). The data were produced by immunoSEQ multiplex PCR, yet TCRdb's version contains in-frame clones alone and is incomplete. The DNA gave D and trimming, while V, J and clone size come from that table. Of more than 100,000 clones in the sample, 15% to 17% were seen once. CDR1 is MGHRA and CDR2 is YSYEKL in the germline V gene. With 0 bases removed from V and 0 bases from J, the gap between germline ends came to 12 bases. This CDR3 has 16 amino acids.

The receptor comes from a woman between 18 and 30 years old in good health and CMV-seronegative. Input material: PBMCs. This chain uses TRBV4-1 with TRBJ2-7; the D gene is possibly TRBD1 (6 bases). CDR3 in amino acids: CASSQDPTGISYEQYF. CDR3 nucleotides: TGCGCCAGCAGCCAAGACCCAACAGGGATCTCCTACGAGCAGTACTTC.